The 8 T cell receptor beta chains listed next were all sequenced from one sample in a study of T cells expressing NK-cell markers. From the 5' RACE reads, TCRdb lists one entry per CDR3 protein and no DNA. This table holds approximately 420,000 distinct CDR3 sequences. The sample comprised blood T cells: a sorted CD56 or NKG2C T cell subset, CD4+ or CD8+ T cells, or bulk PBMC T cells (not recorded which). The origin of the receptors is a woman aged 45-65 years in good health.

V is TRBV4-1 and J is TRBJ1-6; TCRdb calls TRBD1, which cannot be checked without DNA. From germline, CDR1 is MGHRA and CDR2 YSYEKL. The CDR3 runs 17 residues. CDR3 loop: CASSQGTRTGSNSPLHF.

The chain couples TRBV20-1 to TRBJ1-5; there is no DNA to check the TCRdb D call of TRBD1. Germline loops: CDR1 DFQATT, CDR2 SNEGSKA (reference sequence). This CDR3 spans 14 amino acids. The CDR3 reads CSASQGTGRQPQHF.

The chain carries TRBV7-9 and TRBJ1-4; as DNA is missing, the TRBD1 call by TCRdb cannot be tested. Germline V gives CDR1 SEHNR, CDR2 FQNEAQ (reference sequence). This CDR3 is built from 16 residues. The CDR3 sequence is CASSPQIQGDREKLFF.

The J gene is TRBJ2-6, the V gene TRBV11-2. This CDR3 comprises 13 residues. The germline V gene encodes CDR1 SGHAT and CDR2 FQNNGV. CDR3 loop: CASSPTGANVLTF.

V and J are TRBV7-9 and TRBJ1-1; the TCRdb D gene call, TRBD1, has no DNA to confirm it. The CDR3 runs to 14 residues. Germline V lookup: CDR1 SEHNR, CDR2 FQNEAQ (reference sequence). The CDR3 sequence: CASSFGTGGPKAFF.

This chain joins TRBV25-1 and TRBJ2-7; TCRdb's D call of TRBD1 is untestable without DNA. This CDR3 has 18 residues. Germline loops: CDR1 MGHDK, CDR2 SYGVNS. The CDR3 region is CASRPTRSGTGVRYEQYF.

The genes are TRBV6-2 or TRBV6-3 and TRBJ2-1; TCRdb selects TRBD1, and the lack of DNA leaves this call unchecked. Germline CDR1 reads MNHEY; CDR2 reads SVGEGT. The CDR3 contains 13 residues. This CDR3 is CASSQTSPLEQFF.

The V and J genes are TRBV5-5 and TRBJ1-5. Per the germline V gene, CDR1 is SGHKS and CDR2 is YYEKEE (reference sequence). The CDR3 is 16 amino acids. The CDR3 sequence is CASSHVPGASQQPQHF.